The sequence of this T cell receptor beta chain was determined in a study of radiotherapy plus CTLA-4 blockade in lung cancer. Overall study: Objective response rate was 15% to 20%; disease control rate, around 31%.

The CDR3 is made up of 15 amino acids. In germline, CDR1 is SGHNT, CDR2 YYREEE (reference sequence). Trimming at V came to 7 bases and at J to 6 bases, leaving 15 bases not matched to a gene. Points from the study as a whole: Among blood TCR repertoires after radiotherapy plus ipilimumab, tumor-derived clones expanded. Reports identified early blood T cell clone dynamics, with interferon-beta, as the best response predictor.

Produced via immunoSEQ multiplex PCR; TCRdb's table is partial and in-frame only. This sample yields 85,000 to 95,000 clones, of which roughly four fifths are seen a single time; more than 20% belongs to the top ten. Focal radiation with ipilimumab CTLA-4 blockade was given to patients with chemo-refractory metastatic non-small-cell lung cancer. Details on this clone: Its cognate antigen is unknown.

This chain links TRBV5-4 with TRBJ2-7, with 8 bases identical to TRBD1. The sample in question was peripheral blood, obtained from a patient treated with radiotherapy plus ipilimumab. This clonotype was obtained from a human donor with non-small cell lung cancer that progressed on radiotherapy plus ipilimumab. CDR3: CASGKKTGAFFEQYF. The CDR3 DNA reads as TGTGCCAGCGGAAAGAAGACAGGGGCGTTCTTCGAGCAGTACTTC.